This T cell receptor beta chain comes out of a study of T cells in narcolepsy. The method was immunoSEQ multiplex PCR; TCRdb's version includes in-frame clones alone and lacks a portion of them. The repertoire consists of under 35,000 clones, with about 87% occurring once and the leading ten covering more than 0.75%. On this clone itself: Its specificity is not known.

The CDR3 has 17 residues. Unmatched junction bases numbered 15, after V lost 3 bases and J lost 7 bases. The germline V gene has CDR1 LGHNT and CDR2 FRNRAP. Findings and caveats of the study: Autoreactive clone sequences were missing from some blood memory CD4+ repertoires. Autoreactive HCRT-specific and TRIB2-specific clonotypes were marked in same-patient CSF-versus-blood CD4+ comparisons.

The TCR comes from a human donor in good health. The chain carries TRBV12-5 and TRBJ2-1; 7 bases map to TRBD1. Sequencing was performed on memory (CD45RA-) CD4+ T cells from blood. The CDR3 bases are TGTGCTAGTGGTTTAATGCAAGGGTACAGGGGAGCGAATGAGCAGTTCTTC. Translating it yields CASGLMQGYRGANEQFF.